This TCR beta chain was sequenced during a study of graft-versus-host responses after intestinal transplantation. General study findings and limits: The marrow of recipients harbored GvH clones, and ileum or blood showed some of them first.

This CDR3 has 13 amino acids. The junction had 8 bases not matched to a gene; V was cut back by 5 bases and J by 9 bases. Germline V gene sequence: CDR1 MNHEY, CDR2 SMNVEV (reference sequence). With regard to this clone: No antigen is known for it.

The table came from immunoSEQ multiplex PCR; TCRdb's copy has only in-frame clones and leaves some out. In the table there are about 41,000 clones, around 96% of which are singletons. This chain links TRBV27 with TRBJ2-7, with 9 bases lining up with TRBD1. The sample in question was unstimulated CD8+ T cells sorted from spleen or lymph node cells, obtained before transplant. The source of this sequence is a human donor who was the organ donor for an intestinal transplant. The CDR3 bases are TGTGCCAGCAGTCTAGGGACAGGGCAGTTGCAGTACTTC. Translated: CASSLGTGQLQYF.